This passage covers 30 T cell receptor beta chains from one sample sequenced in a study of blood T cells in healthy people across ages. The second PCR ran about 6 to 11 cycles with a sample-barcoded 5' primer and J-beta primers. Via MiXCR, TCRdb re-called the 5' RACE reads, giving one row per CDR3 protein. The data contain roughly 1.7 million distinct CDR3 sequences, 34% of them seen just once; the ten biggest clones take up around 11%. The sequenced material came from blood. All receptors derive from a woman in her 30s in good health.

The chain couples TRBV9 to TRBJ1-2; D might be TRBD1 (6 bases). The V gene lost 3 bases and the J gene lost 8 bases, with 17 bases spanning the gap. Germline V CDR1 and CDR2: SGDLS, YYNGEE. The CDR3 runs 14 residues. This CDR3 is CASSAQQGDLGYTF. As DNA, the CDR3 is TGTGCCAGCAGCGCCCAACAGGGTGATCTAGGCTACACCTTC.

The chain couples TRBV7-9 to TRBJ2-2, with D possibly being TRBD2 (6 bases). The CDR3 runs 16 residues. CDR1 is SEHNR and CDR2 is FQNEAQ in the germline V gene (reference sequence). V was shortened by 5 bases and J by 1 base, with 14 bases between the two germline ends. CDR3 DNA: TGTGCCAGCAGCAAAGGGAGGTCTCAGAACACCGGGGAGCTGTTTTTT. It codes for CASSKGRSQNTGELFF. The full variable domain, its missing parts supplied by reference TRBV7-9 and TRBJ2-2, is DTGVSQNPRHKITKRGQNVTFRCDPISEHNRLYWYRQTLGQGPEFLTYFQNEAQLEKSRLLSDRFSAERPKGSFSTLEIQRTEQGDSAMYLCASSKGRSQNTGELFFGEGSRLTVL.

The CDR3, as DNA: TGTGCCAGCAGCAGAACGACAGGGGGCATCGGAGATACGCAGTATTTT. The encoded protein is CASSRTTGGIGDTQYF. The rearrangement joins TRBV3-1 to TRBJ2-3; 10 nucleotides match TRBD1. The CDR3 has 16 residues. Trimming at V came to 5 bases and at J to 5 bases, leaving 10 bases not matched to a gene. CDR1 is LGHDT and CDR2 is YNNKEL in the germline V gene (reference sequence).

This clonotype was seen ten or more times. V is TRBV10-3 and J is TRBJ2-7, with 11 bases that match TRBD1. The length of the CDR3 is 14 residues. Germline CDR1 ENHRY, CDR2 SYGVKD. V lost 4 bases and J lost 4; bases outside the gene matches: 3. CDR3 sequence: CAISAGTGGYEQYF. CDR3 DNA: TGTGCCATCAGTGCCGGGACAGGGGGATACGAGCAGTACTTC.

The V and J genes are TRBV27 and TRBJ2-7; D gene ambiguous. Trimming removed 7 bases from V and 3 bases from J, with 19 bases in between. This CDR3 has 15 residues. The germline CDR1 and CDR2 sequences are MNHEY and SMNVEV (reference sequence). The CDR3 coding sequence is TGTGCCAGCACCCTTGTAGCAGGCGGCGGCTACGAGCAGTACTTC. Translated, it gives CASTLVAGGGYEQYF.

The chain joins TRBV9 to TRBJ2-4; TRBD1 agrees at 7 bases. The DNA matches TRBJ2-7 better at its end, which makes the J call doubtful. This CDR3 contains 15 residues. Per the germline V gene, CDR1 is SGDLS and CDR2 is YYNGEE. As DNA, the CDR3 is TGTGCCAGCAGCGTACAGGGACAGCCGTCGGGCGAGCAGTACTTC. This encodes CASSVQGQPSGEQYF.

The chain is built from TRBV12-3 or TRBV12-4 and TRBJ2-3; TRBD1 matches at 7 bases. V shed 4 bases, J shed 2 bases, and the junction held 6 bases outside the gene matches. The CDR3 totals 15 residues. As DNA, the CDR3 is TGTGCCAGCAGTTCCGGGACAGTTCACACAGATACGCAGTATTTT. Residues: CASSSGTVHTDTQYF.

At least ten counts were recorded for this clonotype. The chain joins TRBV7-2 to TRBJ2-7, with D perhaps TRBD2 (5 bases). Germline-derived CDR1 and CDR2 are SGHTA and FQGNSA. V was clipped by 1 base and J by 4 bases, with 11 bases between them. The CDR3 is made up of 14 amino acids. CDR3 protein: CASSLDSGGYEQYF. CDR3 bases: TGTGCCAGCAGCTTAGATTCAGGCGGGTACGAGCAGTACTTC.

The V call is TRBV5-6, the J call TRBJ2-7; D unresolved. V dropped 5 bases and J dropped 1 base, with 10 bases sitting between them. The CDR3 runs 13 residues. Germline V lookup: CDR1 SGHDT, CDR2 YYEEEE. The CDR3 DNA follows: TGTGCCAGCAGAAACTGGGATTCCTACGAGCAGTACTTC. It is translated as CASRNWDSYEQYF. Using reference TRBV5-6 and TRBJ2-7 for the parts outside the CDR3, the full variable domain is DAGVTQSPTHLIKTRGQQVTLRCSPKSGHDTVSWYQQALGQGPQFIFQYYEEEERQRGNFPDRFSGHQFPNYSSELNVNALLLGDSALYLCASRNWDSYEQYFGPGTRLTVT.

This CDR3 is CASSEDTGGLNEQFF. The CDR3 nucleotides read TGTGCCAGCAGCGAAGACACCGGAGGATTGAATGAGCAGTTCTTC. The chain recombines TRBV9 with TRBJ2-1; possibly TRBD2 for D (5 bases). V was clipped by 3 bases and J by 7 bases, with 17 bases between them. The CDR3 is 15 residues long. Germline V gene lookup returns CDR1 SGDLS and CDR2 YYNGEE. Combining the CDR3 with reference TRBV9 and TRBJ2-1 gives the whole variable domain DSGVTQTPKHLITATGQRVTLRCSPRSGDLSVYWYQQSLDQGLQFLIQYYNGEERAKGNILERFSAQQFPDLHSELNLSSLELGDSALYFCASSEDTGGLNEQFFGPGTRLTVL.

This clonotype was detected a few times. The J gene is TRBJ2-3, the V gene TRBV5-1; 12 nucleotides line up with TRBD2. V lost 3 bases, J lost 4 bases, and 9 bases stayed unmatched. The CDR3 is 17 residues long. The germline V gene has CDR1 SGHRS and CDR2 YFSETQ. Here the CDR3 DNA reads TGCGCCAGCAGCTCGACGACTAGCGGGAGTTTCGCAGATACGCAGTATTTT. Its protein is CASSSTTSGSFADTQYF.

In its sample, this clonotype was seen many times. The chain links TRBV29-1 to TRBJ2-5; 11 bases match TRBD2. Looked up from germline, CDR1 is SQVTM and CDR2 is ANQGSEA. V shed 6 bases and J 3 bases; nucleotides not matched to a gene: 9. The CDR3 has 15 amino acids. CDR3 sequence (DNA): TGCAGCGTCTACGGGACTAGCGGAGGTGAAGAGACCCAGTACTTC. Translated, it gives CSVYGTSGGEETQYF.

V is TRBV5-1 and J is TRBJ2-1; D gene unclear. Germline V gives CDR1 SGHRS, CDR2 YFSETQ. Trimming removed 2 bases from V and 8 bases from J, with 11 bases in between. The CDR3 sequence is 13 residues long. CDR3 DNA: TGCGCCAGCAGCTTTCGGCCTTTAGATGAGCAGTTCTTC. This translates into CASSFRPLDEQFF.

The chain is built from TRBV3-1 and TRBJ2-7, with D uncertain. Trimming stripped 0 bases from V and 6 bases from J, with 9 bases between. The V gene's germline CDR1 is LGHDT and CDR2 YNNKEL (reference sequence). This CDR3 spans 13 amino acids. The CDR3 here is CASSQDFGFEQYF. The CDR3 DNA follows: TGTGCCAGCAGCCAAGATTTTGGGTTCGAGCAGTACTTC.

The chain has TRBV29-1 and TRBJ2-2; D not resolved. The CDR3 consists of 12 residues. V dropped 6 bases and J dropped 5 bases, with 10 bases sitting between them. The germline V gene encodes CDR1 SQVTM and CDR2 ANQGSEA. In DNA form, the CDR3 reads TGCAGCGTACGGATCGGAACCGGGGAGCTGTTTTTT. Amino acid sequence: CSVRIGTGELFF.

The gene calls are TRBV5-1 and TRBJ1-1, with a possible D match to TRBD1 (6 bases). V lost 6 bases to trimming and J lost 2 bases, with 14 bases between them. This CDR3 has 14 residues. Germline CDR1 and CDR2: SGHRS and YFSETQ. The CDR3 DNA reads as TGCGCCAGCACCCCCGGGACACCAAACACTGAAGCTTTCTTT. This encodes CASTPGTPNTEAFF.

V and J are TRBV11-1 and TRBJ2-5, with no clear D. CDR3 length: 13 amino acids. The germline V and J ends were trimmed by 10 bases and 2 bases, with 14 bases remaining between them. The germline gives CDR1 SGHAT, CDR2 FQDESV (reference sequence). DNA for the CDR3: TGTGCCATTGCACAGAACCCTCAAGAGACCCAGTACTTC. Translation gives CAIAQNPQETQYF.

The genes are TRBV6-1 and TRBJ2-1; D gene ambiguous. The CDR3 runs to 17 residues. Germline-derived CDR1 and CDR2 are MNHNS and SASEGT. Trimming left V 7 bases short and J 6 bases short, with 25 bases between. CDR3: CASTSGSRLLSINEQFF. The CDR3 coding sequence is TGTGCCAGCACCTCAGGATCCCGTCTCCTGTCCATCAATGAGCAGTTCTTC.

This clonotype appeared a few times. The chain uses TRBV9 and TRBJ2-7, with 10 positions matching TRBD1. The CDR3 spans 14 residues. Trimming removed 0 bases from V and 6 bases from J; junction bases left unmatched: 3. Germline V CDR1 and CDR2: SGDLS, YYNGEE. CDR3: CASSVGGTGVEQYF. CDR3 DNA sequence: TGTGCCAGCAGCGTAGGAGGGACAGGGGTCGAGCAGTACTTC.

The V call is TRBV6-2 or TRBV6-3, the J call TRBJ2-5; the match to TRBD2 covers 14 bases. Per germline, CDR1 MNHEY and CDR2 SVGEGT. The V gene end was trimmed by 0 bases and the J gene end by 5 bases; junction bases not matched to a gene: 5. The CDR3 is 17 residues long. CDR3 sequence (DNA): TGTGCCAGCAGTTACTCGAGGACTAGCGGGAGGAACGAGACCCAGTACTTC. It specifies CASSYSRTSGRNETQYF.

This clonotype was counted many times. The chain combines TRBV5-4 with TRBJ2-3; a weak D match, TRBD2 (5 bases). Trimming removed 5 bases from V and 6 bases from J, with 19 bases in between. There are 15 residues in the CDR3. CDR1 and CDR2 from the germline V gene are SGHNT and YYREEE (reference sequence). CDR3 DNA sequence: TGTGCCAGCAGTTCCCCGACTGGAGCGGTGGATACGCAGTATTTT. This translates into CASSSPTGAVDTQYF.

The chain joins TRBV20-1 to TRBJ2-7, with 8 bases lining up with TRBD2. V lost 5 bases and J lost 2; bases outside the gene matches: 11. The CDR3 totals 15 residues. Looked up from germline, CDR1 is DFQATT and CDR2 is SNEGSKA (reference sequence). This CDR3 reads CSAGGGAGDTYEQYF. The CDR3 bases are TGCAGTGCTGGAGGGGGAGCGGGGGACACCTACGAGCAGTACTTC.

The chain combines TRBV20-1 with TRBJ2-1; 7 bases are shared with TRBD2. In germline, CDR1 is DFQATT, CDR2 SNEGSKA (reference sequence). The CDR3 totals 13 residues. V gave up 2 bases and J gave up 7 bases; unmatched junction bases: 5. CDR3: CSARRGRENEQFF. The CDR3 DNA sequence: TGCAGTGCTAGACGGGGGAGGGAAAATGAGCAGTTCTTC.

The chain recombines TRBV6-5 with TRBJ2-7; 7 bases match TRBD1. The ends lost 0 bases at V and 0 bases at J; junction bases unmatched: 5. CDR1 and CDR2 (germline): MNHEY, SVGAGI. This CDR3 has 16 amino acids. This CDR3 reads CASSYSGDSRSYEQYF. The CDR3 DNA sequence: TGTGCCAGCAGTTACTCGGGGGACAGCCGCTCCTACGAGCAGTACTTC.

The chain carries TRBV2 and TRBJ2-5; D might be TRBD1 or TRBD2, each matching 5 bases. This CDR3 comprises 13 residues. Trimming pared 3 bases from V and 11 bases from J, leaving 16 bases between. Germline CDR1 and CDR2: SNHLY and FYNNEI. Here the CDR3 reads CASSESGRGEQYF. The CDR3 bases are TGTGCCAGCAGTGAGTCAGGCAGAGGGGAGCAGTACTTC.

The genes are TRBV6-2 or TRBV6-3 and TRBJ2-7, with 13 bases that match TRBD2. This CDR3 contains 18 residues. The germline V gene encodes CDR1 MNHEY and CDR2 SVGEGT. The ends lost 2 bases at V and 9 bases at J; junction bases unmatched: 16. CDR3 nucleotide sequence: TGTGCCAGCAGTTACCCTAGGACTAGCGGGAGCTCCCGCTCCAGGCAGTACTTC. Translating gives CASSYPRTSGSSRSRQYF.

The V call is TRBV30, the J call TRBJ2-2; D unresolved. This CDR3 has 14 residues. The ends were cut back, 2 bases at V and 4 bases at J, with 11 bases in the middle. Germline CDR1 reads GTSNPN; CDR2 reads SVGIG (reference sequence). CDR3 nucleotides: TGTGCCTGGAGTCTAAGGGCGTTCACCGGGGAGCTGTTTTTT. This gives the protein CAWSLRAFTGELFF.

The chain combines TRBV5-1 with TRBJ1-2; the D gene is possibly TRBD1 (5 bases). CDR3 length equals 15 residues. V shed 2 bases and J shed 0 bases, with 11 bases lying between them. The germline V gene has CDR1 SGHRS and CDR2 YFSETQ. For the CDR3, the DNA is TGCGCCAGCAGCTTCCCAGACAGAGCTAACTATGGCTACACCTTC. This codes for CASSFPDRANYGYTF.

This clonotype has more than one count but fewer than ten. Just one base apart from a much larger clone, this may be a read error. The chain couples TRBV20-1 to TRBJ2-7, with 10 positions matching TRBD2. V gave up 7 bases and J gave up 5 bases; unmatched junction bases: 11. This CDR3 spans 14 amino acids. Germline V gene sequence: CDR1 DFQATT, CDR2 SNEGSKA (reference sequence). The CDR3 DNA sequence: TGCAGTGTTAGTACGACTAGCGGGTGCGACGAGCAGTACTTC. The encoded protein is CSVSTTSGCDEQYF.

Points on this clonotype: The junction and the germline gene differ at one end; a read error may be behind it. The chain links TRBV12-3 or TRBV12-4 to TRBJ2-3; a weak D match, TRBD1 (5 bases). This CDR3 comprises 13 residues. CDR3 sequence (DNA): TGTGCCAGCACCCCCGGTACGACAGATGCGCAGTATTTT. Its translation is CASTPGTTDAQYF.